Listed here is a single T cell receptor beta chain. The antigen is undetermined. This sample was taken from a study of graft-versus-host responses after intestinal transplantation. Points from the study as a whole: Those patients showing graft-donor T cell macrochimerism displayed high graft-versus-host to host-versus-graft clonal ratios in allografts. In recipient marrow, GvH clones were found, and some appeared first in ileum or blood.

The repertoire was sequenced with immunoSEQ multiplex PCR; TCRdb's copy has only in-frame clones and lacks some. The profile shows roughly 60,000 clones, approximately 89% of them singletons. This TCR was sampled from a human patient who received an intestinal transplant, so some T cells may come from the graft donor. Source: PBMCs, taken approximately four months after intestinal transplantation.

CDR3: CSGKEAGVSEQYF. In nucleotides, the CDR3 is TGCAGCGGGAAAGAAGCGGGAGTATCCGAGCAGTACTTC. The chain links TRBV29-1 to TRBJ2-5, with 8 nucleotides matching TRBD2. The J call may be mistaken, given a closer DNA end match to TRBJ2-7. This CDR3 has 13 amino acids. Germline CDR1 is SQVTM and CDR2 is ANQGSEA.